These 15 T cell receptor beta chains were sequenced from one sample in a study of cytomegalovirus exposure and HLA in healthy donors. 13 Jbeta primers and 60 Vbeta primers were used for the PCR. Sequencing used immunoSEQ multiplex PCR; TCRdb keeps in-frame clones, though not all of them. This sample has roughly 120,000 clones, with roughly four fifths found just once. The sequencing sample was made of PBMCs. The receptors originated from a woman aged 18-35 years in good health and CMV-seronegative.

The V and J genes are TRBV5-6 and TRBJ2-5; 7 nucleotides match TRBD1. J gave up 1 base and V 1 base, and 4 bases lay outside the gene matches. The germline gives CDR1 SGHDT, CDR2 YYEEEE. The length of the CDR3 is 15 residues. CDR3 sequence: CASSLSWDSQETQYF. For the CDR3, the DNA is TGTGCCAGCAGCTTGAGTTGGGACAGCCAAGAGACCCAGTACTTC.

The rearrangement links TRBV18 to TRBJ2-2, with a tentative D call TRBD1 (6 bases). The CDR3 spans 16 residues. The ends were cut back, 8 bases at V and 0 bases at J, with 16 bases in the middle. Germline V lookup: CDR1 KGHSH, CDR2 LQKENI. The CDR3 DNA follows: TGTGCCAGCGCATCCCTGGGGACATCGAACACCGGGGAGCTGTTTTTT. Translated, it gives CASASLGTSNTGELFF.

The CDR3 is CASSLTGAYEQYF. The CDR3 bases are TGTGCCAGCAGCTTGACAGGAGCCTACGAGCAGTACTTC. V is TRBV11-2 and J is TRBJ2-7; D is perhaps TRBD1 (6 bases). CDR3 length: 13 residues. V lost 3 bases to trimming and J lost 2 bases, with 8 bases between them. In germline, CDR1 is SGHAT, CDR2 FQNNGV. The full variable domain, completed using reference TRBV11-2 and TRBJ2-7, is EAGVAQSPRYKIIEKRQSVAFWCNPISGHATLYWYQQILGQGPKLLIQFQNNGVVDDSQLPKDRFSAERLKGVDSTLKIQPAKLEDSAVYLCASSLTGAYEQYFGPGTRLTVT.

The J gene is TRBJ1-2, the V gene TRBV7-2, with D perhaps matching TRBD1 (6 bases). CDR1 is SGHTA and CDR2 is FQGNSA in the germline V gene. V was shortened by 5 bases and J by 1 base, with 11 bases between the two germline ends. The CDR3 extends over 14 amino acids. CDR3 region: CASSRTEINYGYTF. The CDR3 region has the DNA TGTGCCAGCAGCCGGACAGAGATTAACTATGGCTACACCTTC.

The gene calls are TRBV9 and TRBJ2-1; TRBD2 matches at 13 bases. Germline CDR1 is SGDLS and CDR2 is YYNGEE. The V gene end was trimmed by 3 bases and the J gene end by 8 bases; junction bases not matched to a gene: 5. The CDR3 is 15 amino acids. CDR3 nucleotides: TGTGCCAGCAGCGCCACTAGCGGGGGGGCCCATGAGCAGTTCTTC. Translation gives CASSATSGGAHEQFF.

This chain uses TRBV27 with TRBJ1-6; unclear D gene. The V end lost 6 bases, the J end lost 7 bases, and 13 bases lay between the germline ends. The CDR3 sequence is 14 residues long. The germline CDR1 and CDR2 sequences are MNHEY and SMNVEV (reference sequence). CDR3 DNA sequence: TGTGCCAGCAGCTTCAATGGAGAAAATTCACCCCTCCACTTT. This sequence encodes CASSFNGENSPLHF.

The chain combines TRBV10-3 with TRBJ1-5; tentative D call: TRBD1 (6 bases). Germline CDR1 is ENHRY and CDR2 is SYGVKD. CDR3 length equals 14 residues. V shed 10 bases and J shed 2 bases, with 15 bases lying between them. The CDR3 loop is CATQDSGGNQPQHF. For the CDR3, the DNA is TGTGCCACTCAGGACAGTGGGGGCAATCAGCCCCAGCATTTT.

V usage is TRBV5-1 and J usage is TRBJ1-2, with TRBD1 as a possible D gene (6 bases). The germline gives CDR1 SGHRS, CDR2 YFSETQ. V lost 0 bases to trimming and J lost 8 bases, with 11 bases between them. The CDR3 consists of 13 residues. The DNA for the CDR3 is TGCGCCAGCAGCTTGGGGACAGCAAGGGGCTACACCTTC. It codes for CASSLGTARGYTF.

V and J are TRBV4-1 and TRBJ2-3; perhaps TRBD2 as D (7 bases). The CDR3 has 16 residues. V was pared by 7 bases and J by 2 bases, with 19 bases between. Germline V gene lookup returns CDR1 MGHRA and CDR2 YSYEKL. The CDR3 sequence: CASTPPLAGATDTQYF. CDR3 nucleotides: TGCGCCAGCACCCCCCCTCTGGCGGGGGCCACAGATACGCAGTATTTT.

The chain uses TRBV29-1 and TRBJ1-1; the D gene is possibly TRBD1 (6 bases). Germline V gene lookup returns CDR1 SQVTM and CDR2 ANQGSEA. Trimming took 3 bases from V and 4 from J, leaving 15 bases between them. This CDR3 is built from 14 residues. The CDR3 loop is CSVDVDSRATEAFF. The CDR3 nucleotides are TGCAGCGTTGATGTGGACAGCCGGGCCACTGAAGCTTTCTTT.

The CDR3: CASSYSSVGAEDTF. CDR3 DNA: TGTGCCAGCAGTTACTCGAGCGTAGGGGCTGAGGACACCTTC. The rearrangement links TRBV6-6 to TRBJ1-2; a weak D match, TRBD1 (5 bases). CDR1 is MNHNY, CDR2 SVGAGI, per germline (reference sequence). This CDR3 comprises 14 residues. V gave up 0 bases and J gave up 12 bases, with 17 bases separating them.

The genes are TRBV19 and TRBJ1-5, with TRBD1 matching over 10 bases. Germline CDR1 LNHDA, CDR2 SQIVND (reference sequence). V lost 5 bases, J lost 5 bases, and 6 bases stayed unmatched. The CDR3 spans 15 residues. CDR3 sequence reads: CASSERQGAHQPQHF. CDR3 nucleotide sequence: TGTGCCAGTAGTGAGAGACAGGGGGCCCATCAGCCCCAGCATTTT.

V is TRBV6-5 and J is TRBJ2-1; 7 bases are a match to TRBD1. This CDR3 comprises 14 residues. V gave up 6 bases and J gave up 3 bases; unmatched junction bases: 5. From germline, CDR1 is MNHEY and CDR2 SVGAGI. For the CDR3, the DNA is TGTGCCAGCAGCCCTCCAGGGGGCTACAATGAGCAGTTCTTC. Translating gives CASSPPGGYNEQFF.

This clone has more than one count but fewer than ten. The rearrangement uses TRBV6-4 and TRBJ2-1; 8 nucleotides match TRBD1. CDR3 length: 14 residues. Germline V gene data show CDR1 as MRHNA and CDR2 as SNTAGT. Germline trimming cut 0 bases from V and 6 bases from J; bases unmatched to any gene: 1. DNA for the CDR3: TGTGCCAGCAGTGACTCTGGACAGGGCAATGAGCAGTTCTTC. It translates to CASSDSGQGNEQFF.

This clone has more than one count but fewer than ten. The chain carries TRBV30 and TRBJ1-1; tentative D call: TRBD1 (5 bases). Trimming removed 4 bases from V and 5 bases from J, with 11 bases in between. Germline V gene lookup returns CDR1 GTSNPN and CDR2 SVGIG (reference sequence). The length of the CDR3 is 12 residues. The CDR3 sequence is CAWKGKGTEAFF. As DNA, the CDR3 is TGTGCCTGGAAGGGGAAGGGGACTGAAGCTTTCTTT.